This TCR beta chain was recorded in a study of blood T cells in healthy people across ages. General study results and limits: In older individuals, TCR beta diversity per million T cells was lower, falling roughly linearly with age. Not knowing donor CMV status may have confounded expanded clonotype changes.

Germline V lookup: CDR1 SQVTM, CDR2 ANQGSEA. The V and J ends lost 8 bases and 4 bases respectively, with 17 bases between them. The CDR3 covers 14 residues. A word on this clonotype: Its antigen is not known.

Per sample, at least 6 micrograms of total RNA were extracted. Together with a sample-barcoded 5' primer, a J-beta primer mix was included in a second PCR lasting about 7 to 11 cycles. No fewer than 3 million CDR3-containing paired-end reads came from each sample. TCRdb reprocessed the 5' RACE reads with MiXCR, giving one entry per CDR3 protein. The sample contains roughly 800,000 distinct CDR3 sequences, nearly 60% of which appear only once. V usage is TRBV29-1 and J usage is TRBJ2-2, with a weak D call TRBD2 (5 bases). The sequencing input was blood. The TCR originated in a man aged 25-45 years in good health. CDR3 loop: CSYEGSAGTGELFF. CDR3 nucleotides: TGCAGCTACGAAGGAAGTGCGGGCACCGGGGAGCTGTTTTTT.